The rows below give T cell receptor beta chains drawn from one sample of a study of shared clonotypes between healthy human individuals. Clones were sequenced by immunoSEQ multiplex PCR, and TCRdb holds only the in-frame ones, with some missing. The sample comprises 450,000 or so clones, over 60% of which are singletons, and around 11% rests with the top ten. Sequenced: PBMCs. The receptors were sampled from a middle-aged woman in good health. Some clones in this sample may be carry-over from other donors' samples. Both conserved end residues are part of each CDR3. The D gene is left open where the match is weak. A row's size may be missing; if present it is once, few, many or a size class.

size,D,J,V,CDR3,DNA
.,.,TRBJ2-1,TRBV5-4,CASSLTSSLPYNEQFF,TGTGCCAGCAGCTTAACTTCTAGCTTACCCTACAATGAGCAGTTCTTC
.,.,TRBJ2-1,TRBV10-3,CAISDSYNEQFF,TGTGCCATCAGTGATTCCTACAATGAGCAGTTCTTC
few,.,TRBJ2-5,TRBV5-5,CASSPGTRETQYF,TGTGCCAGCAGTCCGGGGACAAGGGAGACCCAGTACTTC
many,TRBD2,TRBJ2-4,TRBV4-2,CASSQDSGRVTKNIQYF,TGTGCCAGCAGCCAAGATAGCGGGAGGGTAACCAAAAACATTCAGTACTTC
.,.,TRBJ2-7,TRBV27,CASSFSFRGVREHEQYF,TGTGCCAGCAGTTTTTCTTTCCGTGGGGTCAGGGAGCACGAGCAGTACTTC
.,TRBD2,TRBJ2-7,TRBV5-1,CASSTLAGGLGEQYF,TGCGCCAGCAGCACACTAGCGGGAGGGCTTGGCGAGCAGTACTTC
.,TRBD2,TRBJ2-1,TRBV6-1,CASRFPRAGDNEQFF,TGTGCCAGCCGCTTCCCCAGAGCGGGAGACAATGAGCAGTTCTTC
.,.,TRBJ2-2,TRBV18,CASSPSSGQTGALRSGELFF,TGTGCCAGCTCACCCTCCTCCGGTCAGACCGGGGCCCTGAGGTCCGGGGAGCTGTTTTTT
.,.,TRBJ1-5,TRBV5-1,CASSSGVNSNQPQHF,TGCGCCAGCAGCTCAGGGGTAAATAGCAATCAGCCCCAGCATTTT
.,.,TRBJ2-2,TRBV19,CASSIIGAVGGGELFF,TGTGCCAGTAGTATCATAGGGGCTGTAGGAGGCGGGGAGCTGTTTTTT
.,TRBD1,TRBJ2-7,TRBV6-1,CASSAGGLGYEQYF,TGTGCCAGCAGTGCAGGGGGTCTCGGCTACGAGCAGTACTTC
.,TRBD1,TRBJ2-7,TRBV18,CASSLMDRGEQYF,TGTGCCAGCTCACTCATGGACAGGGGCGAGCAGTACTTC
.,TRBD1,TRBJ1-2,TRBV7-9,CASSPLGQGRNYGYTF,TGTGCCAGCAGCCCCTTAGGACAGGGGCGAAACTATGGCTACACCTTC
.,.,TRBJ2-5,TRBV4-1,CASSQEWGSGGRETQYF,TGCGCCAGCAGCCAAGAGTGGGGTAGCGGAGGGCGGGAGACCCAGTACTTC
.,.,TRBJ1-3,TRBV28,CASSLAGGGNTIYF,TGTGCCAGCAGTTTAGCGGGAGGCGGAAACACCATATATTTT
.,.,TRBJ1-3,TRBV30,CAWSVRGNTIYF,TGTGCCTGGAGTGTTCGTGGGAACACCATATATTTT
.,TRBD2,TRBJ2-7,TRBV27,CASSFLASGMSEQYF,TGTGCCAGCAGTTTCTTGGCTAGCGGGATGAGCGAGCAGTACTTC
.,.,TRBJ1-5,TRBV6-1,CASSDGGAASQPQHF,TGTGCCAGCAGTGACGGGGGGGCTGCGAGTCAGCCCCAGCATTTT
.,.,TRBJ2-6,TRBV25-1,CASIGWAGANVLTF,TGTGCCAGCATCGGGTGGGCTGGGGCCAACGTCCTGACTTTC
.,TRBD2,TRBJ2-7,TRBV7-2,CASSPSYPRERLYEQYF,TGTGCCAGCAGCCCCTCCTATCCGCGGGAGCGCTTGTACGAGCAGTACTTC
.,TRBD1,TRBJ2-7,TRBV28,CASSYRQGRYEQYF,TGTGCCAGCAGCTACAGACAGGGGAGGTACGAGCAGTACTTC
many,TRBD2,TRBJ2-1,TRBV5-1,CASSLGSSGRFYNEQFF,TGCGCCAGCAGCTTGGGTTCCAGCGGGAGGTTCTACAATGAGCAGTTCTTC
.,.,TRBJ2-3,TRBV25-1,CASSASRPARTDTQYF,TGTGCCAGCAGTGCATCCAGGCCGGCCCGCACAGATACGCAGTATTTT
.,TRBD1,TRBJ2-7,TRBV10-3,CAIRNEQGGEQYF,TGTGCCATCAGGAACGAACAGGGGGGCGAGCAGTACTTC
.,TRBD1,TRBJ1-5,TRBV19,CASIDRGNQPQHF,TGTGCCAGTATCGACAGGGGGAATCAGCCCCAGCATTTT
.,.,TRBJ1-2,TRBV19,CASSINGDNYGYTF,TGTGCCAGTAGTATTAATGGGGACAACTATGGCTACACCTTC
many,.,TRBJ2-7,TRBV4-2,CASSQSYEQYF,TGTGCCAGCAGCCAAAGCTACGAGCAGTACTTC
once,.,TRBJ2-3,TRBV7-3,CASSLGHSTDTQYF,TGTGCCAGCAGCTTAGGGCATAGCACAGATACGCAGTATTTT
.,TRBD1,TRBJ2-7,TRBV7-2,CASSLAGTGSYEQYF,TGTGCCAGCAGCTTAGCGGGGACAGGCTCCTACGAGCAGTACTTC
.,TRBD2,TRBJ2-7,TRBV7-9,CASSPGTSESYEQYF,TGTGCCAGCAGCCCTGGGACTAGCGAATCCTACGAGCAGTACTTC
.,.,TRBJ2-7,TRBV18,CASSSADGSYEHHF,TGTGCCAGCTCATCCGCGGACGGGTCCTACGAGCATCACTTC
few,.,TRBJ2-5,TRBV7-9,CASKGPRAEQETQYF,TGTGCCAGCAAGGGCCCCAGAGCGGAACAAGAGACCCAGTACTTC
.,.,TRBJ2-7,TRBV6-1,CASSDAGNSYEQYF,TGTGCCAGCAGTGACGCAGGTAACTCCTACGAGCAGTACTTC
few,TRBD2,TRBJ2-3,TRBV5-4,CASSLGLAGATRDTQYF,TGTGCCAGCAGCCTCGGACTAGCGGGAGCGACGAGGGATACGCAGTATTTT
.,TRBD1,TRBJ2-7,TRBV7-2,CASSLDRGPYEQYF,TGTGCCAGCAGCTTAGACAGGGGGCCCTACGAGCAGTACTTC
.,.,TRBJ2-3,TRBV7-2,CASSQDRYTDTQYF,TGTGCCAGCAGCCAGGACAGATACACAGATACGCAGTATTTT
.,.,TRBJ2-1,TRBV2,CASSEGIRDEQFF,TGTGCCAGCAGTGAAGGGATTCGGGATGAGCAGTTCTTC
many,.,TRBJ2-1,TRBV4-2,CASSQDADSRSYNEQFF,TGTGCCAGCAGCCAAGATGCGGACAGCCGTTCCTACAATGAGCAGTTCTTC
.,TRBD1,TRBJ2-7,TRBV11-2,CASSSPGTVGQYF,TGTGCCAGCAGCTCACCTGGGACAGTTGGGCAGTACTTC
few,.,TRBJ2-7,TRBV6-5,CASSYSWTPSPYEQYF,TGTGCCAGCAGTTACTCGTGGACTCCTAGCCCCTACGAGCAGTACTTC
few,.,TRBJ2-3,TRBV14,CASSQNVGDTQYF,TGTGCCAGCAGCCAGAACGTAGGAGATACGCAGTATTTT
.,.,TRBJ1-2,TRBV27,CASSYNVLSGYTF,TGTGCCAGCAGTTACAACGTGCTATCTGGCTACACCTTC